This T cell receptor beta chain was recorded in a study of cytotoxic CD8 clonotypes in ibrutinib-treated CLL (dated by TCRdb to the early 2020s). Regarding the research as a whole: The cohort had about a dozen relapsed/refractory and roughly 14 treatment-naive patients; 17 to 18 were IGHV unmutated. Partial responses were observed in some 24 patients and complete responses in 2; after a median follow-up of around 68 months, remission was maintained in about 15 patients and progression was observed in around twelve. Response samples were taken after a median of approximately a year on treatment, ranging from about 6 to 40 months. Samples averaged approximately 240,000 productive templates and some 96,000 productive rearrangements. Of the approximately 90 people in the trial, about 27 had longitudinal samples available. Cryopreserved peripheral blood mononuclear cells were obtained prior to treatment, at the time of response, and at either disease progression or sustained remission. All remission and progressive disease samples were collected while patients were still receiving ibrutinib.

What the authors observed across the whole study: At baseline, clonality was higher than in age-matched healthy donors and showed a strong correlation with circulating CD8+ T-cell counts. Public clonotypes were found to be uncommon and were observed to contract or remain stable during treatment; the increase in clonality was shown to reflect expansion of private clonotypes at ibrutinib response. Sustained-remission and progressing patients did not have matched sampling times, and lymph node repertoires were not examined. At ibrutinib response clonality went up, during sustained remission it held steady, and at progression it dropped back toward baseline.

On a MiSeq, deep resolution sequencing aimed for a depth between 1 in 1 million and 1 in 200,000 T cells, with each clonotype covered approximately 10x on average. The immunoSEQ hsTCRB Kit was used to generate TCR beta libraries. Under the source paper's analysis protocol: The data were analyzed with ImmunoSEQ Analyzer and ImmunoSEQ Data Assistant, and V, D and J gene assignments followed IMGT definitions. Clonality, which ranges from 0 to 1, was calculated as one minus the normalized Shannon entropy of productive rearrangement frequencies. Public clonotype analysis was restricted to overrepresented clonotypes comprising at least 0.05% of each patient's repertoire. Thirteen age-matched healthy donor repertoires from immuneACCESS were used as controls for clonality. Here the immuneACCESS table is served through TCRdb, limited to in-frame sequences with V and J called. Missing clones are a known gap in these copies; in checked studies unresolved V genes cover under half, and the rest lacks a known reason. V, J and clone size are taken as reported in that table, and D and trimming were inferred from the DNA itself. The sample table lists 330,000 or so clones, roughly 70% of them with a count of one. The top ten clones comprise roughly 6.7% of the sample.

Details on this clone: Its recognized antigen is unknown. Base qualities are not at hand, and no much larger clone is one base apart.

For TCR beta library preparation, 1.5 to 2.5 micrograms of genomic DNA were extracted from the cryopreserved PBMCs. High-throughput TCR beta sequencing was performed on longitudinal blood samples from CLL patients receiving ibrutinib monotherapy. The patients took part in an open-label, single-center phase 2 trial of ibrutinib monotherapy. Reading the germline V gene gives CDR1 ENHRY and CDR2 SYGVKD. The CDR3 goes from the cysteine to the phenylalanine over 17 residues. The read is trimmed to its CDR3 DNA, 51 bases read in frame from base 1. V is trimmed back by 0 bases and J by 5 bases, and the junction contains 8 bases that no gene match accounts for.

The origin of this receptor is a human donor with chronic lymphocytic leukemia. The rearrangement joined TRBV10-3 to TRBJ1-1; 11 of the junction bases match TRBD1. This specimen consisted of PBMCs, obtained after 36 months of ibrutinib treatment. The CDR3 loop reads CAISESPGQGARTEAFF. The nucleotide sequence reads TGTGCCATCAGTGAGTCTCCCGGACAGGGGGCGAGAACTGAAGCTTTCTTT.